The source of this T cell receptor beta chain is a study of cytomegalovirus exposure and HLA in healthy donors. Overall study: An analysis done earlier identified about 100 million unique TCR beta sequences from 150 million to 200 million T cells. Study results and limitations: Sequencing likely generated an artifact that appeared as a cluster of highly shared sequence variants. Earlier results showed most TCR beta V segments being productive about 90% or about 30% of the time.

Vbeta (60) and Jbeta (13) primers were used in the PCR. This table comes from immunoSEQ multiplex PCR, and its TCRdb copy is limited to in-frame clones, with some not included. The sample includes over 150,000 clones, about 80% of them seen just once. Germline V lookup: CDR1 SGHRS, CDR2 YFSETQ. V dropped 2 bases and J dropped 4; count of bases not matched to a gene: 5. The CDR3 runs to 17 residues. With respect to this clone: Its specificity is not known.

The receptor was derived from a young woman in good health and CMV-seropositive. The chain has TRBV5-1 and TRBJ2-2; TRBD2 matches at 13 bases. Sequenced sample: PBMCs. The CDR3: CASSLLAGGPLTGELFF. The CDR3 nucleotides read TGCGCCAGCAGCTTACTAGCGGGAGGGCCGCTCACCGGGGAGCTGTTTTTT. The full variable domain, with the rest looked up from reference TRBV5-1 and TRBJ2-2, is KAGVTQTPRYLIKTRGQQVTLSCSPISGHRSVSWYQQTPGQGLQFLFEYFSETQRNKGNFPGRFSGRQFSNSRSEMNVSTLELGDSALYLCASSLLAGGPLTGELFFGEGSRLTVL.